A selection of T cell receptor beta chains follows, all from one sample in a study of T-cell reconstitution after alpha-beta-depleted transplantation in children. One entry per CDR3 protein, called by TCRdb with MiXCR from the PCR reads. The sample records 280,000 or so distinct CDR3 sequences, around a tenth being singletons. This specimen was peripheral blood, taken 180 days after TCRalphabeta/CD19-depleted stem cell transplant. All receptors derive from a male patient between 2 and 10 years old who had a stem cell transplant for chronic granulomatous disease, so the T cells may come from the graft donor. Each CDR3 is given without its conserved first and last residue. The size entry is marked missing in some rows and otherwise reads once, few, many or a size class.

v_call clone_size cdr3_aa
TRBV12-3/TRBV12-4 many ASAILGGGNIQY
TRBV19 . ASSISRGLAGVYEQF
TRBV30 many AWIRGLAGIYEQF
TRBV13 few ASSYRTSGGGRGETQY
TRBV29-1 many SVDRAVRPATNEKLF
TRBV20-1 many SASWLAGLETQY
TRBV12-3/TRBV12-4 many ASRGKKRLAGDNEQF
TRBV12-3/TRBV12-4 many ASSRPPGGGADTGELF
TRBV5-1 many ASSIQGTIEQF
TRBV29-1 many SVEASGSGRQGTGELF
TRBV6-2/TRBV6-3 many ASSKTGGAGQPQH
TRBV18 many ASSDGQGGGYT
TRBV28 . ASGTGGDYEQY
TRBV6-2/TRBV6-3 many ASSYSRITGETQY
TRBV6-1 many ASSGTSENTGELF
TRBV28 many ASSLTRRNTEAF
TRBV3-1 . ASSDGLAVTQY
TRBV9 many ASTWGDGYNEQF
TRBV5-1 many ASSLTESYEQY
TRBV12-3/TRBV12-4 once ASSLWDAGGRYNEQF
TRBV29-1 many SAKTGDSFYNEQF
TRBV3-1 many ASSQAGGRGEQY
TRBV5-1 many ASSPAVGLEGVGELF
TRBV27 many ASSSLPGLATDTQY
TRBV30 . AWRRDREAF
TRBV10-3 many AIREHGDAGVYEQY
TRBV4-3 many ASSQEGLGEQF
TRBV5-1 . ASSTGTGAHEKLF
TRBV10-3 few AISEDKTGMHEQF
TRBV5-1 many ASSPGLAGDDGAKNIQY
TRBV6-5 many ASSYGAASNSPLH
TRBV7-6 many ASSFEGRGAAYGYT
TRBV12-3/TRBV12-4 many ASSPLQGAYTEAF
TRBV7-6 many ASSSSVYGETQY
TRBV7-6 many ASSLIVGGGGGYT
TRBV6-2/TRBV6-3 many ASSRPGTGGGYEQY
TRBV28 many ASRRTSGPDEQF
TRBV12-3/TRBV12-4 many ASSLGNGQSPYNEQF
TRBV29-1 many SAFFLSGVKSSTDTQY
TRBV29-1 many SVEGQGLSEAF
TRBV18 many ASSPRQGDAGNTIY
TRBV19 . ASSIEGINTGELF
TRBV27 many ASSFGAGPYEQY
TRBV27 . ASSSTRTGPGELF
TRBV7-8 many ASSDSGRAFDTQY
TRBV6-1 many AARAGGTGSYGYT
TRBV29-1 many SGPKQGSTDTQY
TRBV5-4 . ASSLSLHRGGETQY
TRBV20-1 many SARLWGAAYNEQF
TRBV20-1 many SIAGPQETQY
TRBV3-1 many ASSQVRDRVRETQY
TRBV30 many AWRFGQGASNYGYT
TRBV29-1 many SVGGGQGNQPQH
TRBV20-1 many SASAPGTNYEQY
TRBV5-1 many ASSLGLAGEFNNEQF
TRBV12-5 many ASGSQEAY
TRBV6-5 many ASSYSSSPLH
TRBV7-8 many ASSLQTGVGANVLT
TRBV6-1 many ASSDRGGYEQY